The 4 T cell receptor beta chains below were found in one sample sequenced in a study of blood T cell repertoires in COVID-19. Profiling relied on immunoSEQ multiplex PCR, and the TCRdb table lists in-frame clones only, not all of them. The table lists some 250,000 clones, around 88% of them singletons. Sequenced input: peripheral blood. The receptors were sampled from a man aged 25-45 years with active or convalescent COVID-19.

V is TRBV2 and J is TRBJ2-4; no clear D gene. V shed 3 bases and J shed 0 bases, with 12 bases lying between them. This CDR3 is built from 16 residues. CDR1 SNHLY and CDR2 FYNNEI come from the germline V gene. The CDR3 is CASSESTEIAKNIQYF. The CDR3 DNA reads as TGTGCCAGCAGTGAGTCCACCGAGATAGCCAAAAACATTCAGTACTTC.

The chain has TRBV27 and TRBJ2-1; 14 positions agree with TRBD2. The CDR3 consists of 13 residues. The V segment lost 6 bases and the J segment 16 bases; nucleotides outside the gene matches: 8. The V gene's germline CDR1 is MNHEY and CDR2 SMNVEV (reference sequence). The CDR3: CASRTSGGVVHFF. CDR3 bases: TGTGCCAGCAGGACTAGCGGGGGGGTAGTTCATTTCTTC.

The J gene is TRBJ2-7, the V gene TRBV7-9, with D possibly matching TRBD1 (6 bases). CDR3 length: 15 amino acids. Between the trimmed V and J ends, which lost 5 bases and 3 bases, there was a span of 17 bases. Germline assignment: CDR1 SEHNR and CDR2 FQNEAQ (reference sequence). CDR3 in DNA: TGTGCCAGCAGCGAGCCGGGCAGGGGAAGCTACGAGCAGTACTTC. This gives the protein CASSEPGRGSYEQYF.

The rearrangement joins TRBV7-3 to TRBJ2-7; 9 bases agree with TRBD1. The trim removed 5 bases at V and 5 bases at J, leaving 10 bases unmatched. Germline assignment: CDR1 SGHTA and CDR2 FQGTGA. This CDR3 region has 15 residues. The DNA for the CDR3 is TGTGCCAGCAGCCCGTCACAGGGGGCGCGCAACGAGCAGTACTTC. As protein: CASSPSQGARNEQYF.